This is a list of T cell receptor beta chains from one sample in a study of shared clonotypes between healthy human individuals. Clones were sequenced by immunoSEQ multiplex PCR, and TCRdb holds only the in-frame ones, with some missing. The repertoire holds 450,000 or so clones, with more than 70% as singletons. Input material: PBMCs. These receptor sequences come from a woman in her 40s in good health. Some clones in this sample may be carry-over from other donors' samples. The CDR3 runs from the conserved cysteine through the conserved F or W. The D gene is left open where the match is weak. Some rows mark clone size as missing; the rest say once, few, many or name a class of expanded clone.

j_gene: TRBJ1-3
abundance: NA
d_gene: NA
v_gene: TRBV5-6
CDR3nt: TGTGCCAGCAGCTTGGCTGGGGTTCACTCTGGAAACACCATATATTTT
CDR3aa: CASSLAGVHSGNTIYF

j_gene: TRBJ2-1
abundance: NA
d_gene: TRBD2
v_gene: TRBV7-3
CDR3nt: TGTGCCAGCAGCTCCCGGGGGGGTAGCGGGAGGGATGAGCAGTTCTTC
CDR3aa: CASSSRGGSGRDEQFF

j_gene: TRBJ2-7
abundance: NA
d_gene: TRBD2
v_gene: TRBV7-8
CDR3nt: TGTGCCAGCAGCTTAGAGAGCGGGAGTAACTACGAGCAGTACTTC
CDR3aa: CASSLESGSNYEQYF

j_gene: TRBJ1-5
abundance: NA
d_gene: NA
v_gene: TRBV6-1
CDR3nt: TGTGCCAGCAGCTATAATAGCAATCAGCCCCAGCATTTT
CDR3aa: CASSYNSNQPQHF

j_gene: TRBJ2-1
abundance: NA
d_gene: NA
v_gene: TRBV28
CDR3nt: TGTGCCAGCAGTTCCCTCCGAAAGGATTACAATGAGCAGTTCTTC
CDR3aa: CASSSLRKDYNEQFF

j_gene: TRBJ1-2
abundance: NA
d_gene: NA
v_gene: TRBV7-9
CDR3nt: TGTGCCAGCAGCTTAATACAGGGTGGCGGTGGCTACACCTTC
CDR3aa: CASSLIQGGGGYTF

j_gene: TRBJ2-5
abundance: NA
d_gene: TRBD2
v_gene: TRBV5-1
CDR3nt: TGCGCCAGCAGCTTACTAGCGGGGTCCCAAGAGACCCAGTACTTC
CDR3aa: CASSLLAGSQETQYF

j_gene: TRBJ2-7
abundance: NA
d_gene: TRBD2
v_gene: TRBV5-1
CDR3nt: TGCGCCAGCAGCTTGGTAGGTAGCGGGAGGGACGAGCAGTACTTC
CDR3aa: CASSLVGSGRDEQYF

j_gene: TRBJ2-7
abundance: NA
d_gene: NA
v_gene: TRBV30
CDR3nt: TGTGCCTGGGCCCGTAGCGGAAACTCCTACGAGCAGTACTTC
CDR3aa: CAWARSGNSYEQYF

j_gene: TRBJ1-4
abundance: NA
d_gene: NA
v_gene: TRBV2
CDR3nt: TGTGCCAGCAGTACCAGGACAGTTGCAACTAATGAAAAACTGTTTTTT
CDR3aa: CASSTRTVATNEKLFF

j_gene: TRBJ2-3
abundance: NA
d_gene: NA
v_gene: TRBV21-1
CDR3nt: TGTGCCAGCAGCCTCGCCCGGGGAATCCCCCAGGATACGCAGTATTTT
CDR3aa: CASSLARGIPQDTQYF

j_gene: TRBJ1-5
abundance: NA
d_gene: TRBD1
v_gene: TRBV5-1
CDR3nt: TGCGCCAGCAGCCCGGACAGGCTAGATCAGCCCCAGCATTTT
CDR3aa: CASSPDRLDQPQHF

j_gene: TRBJ2-7
abundance: NA
d_gene: NA
v_gene: TRBV30
CDR3nt: TGTGCCTGGAGTAGGAATTACGAGCAGTACTTC
CDR3aa: CAWSRNYEQYF

j_gene: TRBJ2-3
abundance: NA
d_gene: NA
v_gene: TRBV2
CDR3nt: TGTGCCAGCATAGGAAACCCTAGCACAGATACGCAGTATTTT
CDR3aa: CASIGNPSTDTQYF

j_gene: TRBJ2-5
abundance: NA
d_gene: TRBD1
v_gene: TRBV19
CDR3nt: TGTGCCAGTAGTGCCAGGGGGCGGCCGGGGCAAGAGACCCAGTACTTC
CDR3aa: CASSARGRPGQETQYF

j_gene: TRBJ1-2
abundance: few
d_gene: NA
v_gene: TRBV30
CDR3nt: TGTGCCTGGAGTGTTACATATGGCTACACCTTC
CDR3aa: CAWSVTYGYTF

j_gene: TRBJ2-5
abundance: NA
d_gene: NA
v_gene: TRBV19
CDR3nt: TGTGCCAGTAGTGGAGGAGAGACCCAGTACTTC
CDR3aa: CASSGGETQYF

j_gene: TRBJ1-2
abundance: few
d_gene: TRBD1
v_gene: TRBV18
CDR3nt: TGTGCCAGCTCACCACGCGCCGGGACAGGGCAAGGCTATGGCTACACCTTC
CDR3aa: CASSPRAGTGQGYGYTF

j_gene: TRBJ2-5
abundance: NA
d_gene: TRBD2
v_gene: TRBV7-8
CDR3nt: TGTGCCAGCATCAGGGTCGGCGGGAGGCAAGAGACCCAGTACTTC
CDR3aa: CASIRVGGRQETQYF

j_gene: TRBJ1-1
abundance: NA
d_gene: TRBD1
v_gene: TRBV15
CDR3nt: TGTGCCACCAGCAGAGACAGGGGGCAGACTGAAGCTTTCTTT
CDR3aa: CATSRDRGQTEAFF

j_gene: TRBJ1-2
abundance: NA
d_gene: NA
v_gene: TRBV6-1
CDR3nt: TGTGCCAGCAGTAAAGACGCGTACTATGGCTACACCTTC
CDR3aa: CASSKDAYYGYTF

j_gene: TRBJ2-1
abundance: NA
d_gene: NA
v_gene: TRBV9
CDR3nt: TGTGCCAGCAGCGCGGCCGGGACAAACAATGAGCAGTTCTTC
CDR3aa: CASSAAGTNNEQFF

j_gene: TRBJ1-2
abundance: NA
d_gene: NA
v_gene: TRBV5-1
CDR3nt: TGCGCCAGCAGCTTACGACAGAGCAATAACTATGGCTACACCTTC
CDR3aa: CASSLRQSNNYGYTF

j_gene: TRBJ1-3
abundance: NA
d_gene: TRBD1
v_gene: TRBV5-1
CDR3nt: TGCGCCAGCAGCCGGTCCGGGACAGGGGTCCCCTCTGGAAACACCATATATTTT
CDR3aa: CASSRSGTGVPSGNTIYF

j_gene: TRBJ2-7
abundance: NA
d_gene: NA
v_gene: TRBV30
CDR3nt: TGTGCCTGGGCCAAAGGACACCAACCCTACGAGCAGTACTTC
CDR3aa: CAWAKGHQPYEQYF

j_gene: TRBJ2-7
abundance: once
d_gene: TRBD2
v_gene: TRBV2
CDR3nt: TGTGCCAGCAGGAGGGGACTAGCGGGAGAAAACGAGCAGTACTTC
CDR3aa: CASRRGLAGENEQYF

j_gene: TRBJ2-7
abundance: NA
d_gene: TRBD2
v_gene: TRBV9
CDR3nt: TGTGCCAGCAGCCTTCGGGACTATACGGCCTACGAGCAGTACTTC
CDR3aa: CASSLRDYTAYEQYF

j_gene: TRBJ2-2
abundance: NA
d_gene: NA
v_gene: TRBV10-1
CDR3nt: TGCGCCAGCAGTGAATTCGTCCCAGGGGGGGTGACCGGGGAGCTGTTTTTT
CDR3aa: CASSEFVPGGVTGELFF

j_gene: TRBJ1-1
abundance: NA
d_gene: NA
v_gene: TRBV5-4
CDR3nt: TGTGCCAGCAGCCTCGTTCCGGTGACTGAAGCTTTCTTT
CDR3aa: CASSLVPVTEAFF

j_gene: TRBJ1-4
abundance: NA
d_gene: NA
v_gene: TRBV18
CDR3nt: TGTGCCAGCTCACTCGCAGGGGATTTAAATGAAAAACTGTTTTTT
CDR3aa: CASSLAGDLNEKLFF

j_gene: TRBJ2-1
abundance: NA
d_gene: TRBD1
v_gene: TRBV7-3
CDR3nt: TGTGCCAGCAGCTATAGGACAGGGGTTGACAATGAGCAGTTCTTC
CDR3aa: CASSYRTGVDNEQFF

j_gene: TRBJ1-3
abundance: NA
d_gene: NA
v_gene: TRBV5-7
CDR3nt: TGTGCCAGCAGACCTAAAGGCAGGGTATGTGGAAACACCATATATTTT
CDR3aa: CASRPKGRVCGNTIYF

j_gene: TRBJ2-1
abundance: NA
d_gene: NA
v_gene: TRBV1
CDR3nt: TGCACCAGCAGCTCCCAGTCCGGCAATGAGCAGTTCTTC
CDR3aa: CTSSSQSGNEQFF

j_gene: TRBJ2-5
abundance: NA
d_gene: TRBD2
v_gene: TRBV7-6
CDR3nt: TGTGCCAGCGGGACTAGCGGCATTCGGTTAGGGACCCAGTACTTC
CDR3aa: CASGTSGIRLGTQYF

j_gene: TRBJ1-1
abundance: few
d_gene: NA
v_gene: TRBV27
CDR3nt: TGTGCCAGCAGTCTCTTGGGCGGGGGCAGGGTTGAAGCTTTCTTT
CDR3aa: CASSLLGGGRVEAFF

j_gene: TRBJ1-2
abundance: NA
d_gene: NA
v_gene: TRBV9
CDR3nt: TGTGCCAGCAGCGGGCGACCACAGGCAGTCTATGGCTACACCTTC
CDR3aa: CASSGRPQAVYGYTF

j_gene: TRBJ2-1
abundance: NA
d_gene: TRBD1
v_gene: TRBV28
CDR3nt: TGTGCCAGCCAACCCCTGACAGGGGCGAAGGACAATGAGCAGTTCTTC
CDR3aa: CASQPLTGAKDNEQFF

j_gene: TRBJ1-3
abundance: NA
d_gene: NA
v_gene: TRBV5-1
CDR3nt: TGCGCCAGCAGCTTGGGATCGACAGGTACTGGAAACACCATATATTTT
CDR3aa: CASSLGSTGTGNTIYF

j_gene: TRBJ1-3
abundance: NA
d_gene: NA
v_gene: TRBV28
CDR3nt: TGTGCCAGTCAGACAGGACACTCTGGAAACACCATATATTTT
CDR3aa: CASQTGHSGNTIYF

j_gene: TRBJ1-4
abundance: NA
d_gene: TRBD1
v_gene: TRBV5-1
CDR3nt: TGCGCCAGCAGCTTGGCAGGGACAGGGGGTGAGAAACTGTTTTTT
CDR3aa: CASSLAGTGGEKLFF

j_gene: TRBJ2-7
abundance: NA
d_gene: NA
v_gene: TRBV6-1
CDR3nt: TGTGCCAGCAGTGAAGAAGGAGGAACAGGGAGCAACGAGCAGTACTTC
CDR3aa: CASSEEGGTGSNEQYF

j_gene: TRBJ2-7
abundance: NA
d_gene: TRBD2
v_gene: TRBV5-1
CDR3nt: TGCGCCAGCAGCCCGACGGGGGGGTTTCGGAGCTCCTACGAGCAGTACTTC
CDR3aa: CASSPTGGFRSSYEQYF

j_gene: TRBJ2-7
abundance: NA
d_gene: NA
v_gene: TRBV9
CDR3nt: TGTGCCAGCAGCCCCCGACAGGGAGGCTCCTACGAGCAGTACTTC
CDR3aa: CASSPRQGGSYEQYF

j_gene: TRBJ1-5
abundance: NA
d_gene: NA
v_gene: TRBV21-1
CDR3nt: TGTGCCACCATTCCGGGACAGGGGTTAAATCAGCCCCAGCATTTT
CDR3aa: CATIPGQGLNQPQHF

j_gene: TRBJ2-3
abundance: NA
d_gene: TRBD2
v_gene: TRBV5-4
CDR3nt: TGTGCCAGCAGCTTGGACGTAGGGCTAGCGGGAGGGCCAGATACGCAGTATTTT
CDR3aa: CASSLDVGLAGGPDTQYF

j_gene: TRBJ1-5
abundance: NA
d_gene: NA
v_gene: TRBV28
CDR3nt: TGTGCCACCGGCCCGTGGAGGCAGAATAGCAATCAGCCCCAGCATTTT
CDR3aa: CATGPWRQNSNQPQHF

j_gene: TRBJ1-5
abundance: NA
d_gene: NA
v_gene: TRBV28
CDR3nt: TGTGCCAGCAGTTGGGTGGTGGATCAGCCCCAGCATTTT
CDR3aa: CASSWVVDQPQHF

j_gene: TRBJ2-7
abundance: NA
d_gene: NA
v_gene: TRBV6-6
CDR3nt: TGTGCCAGCAGTTACGCAGACTCCTACGAGCAGTACTTC
CDR3aa: CASSYADSYEQYF

j_gene: TRBJ1-3
abundance: NA
d_gene: NA
v_gene: TRBV11-2
CDR3nt: TGTGCCAGCAGCTCGGGCCCTGAGACTGGAAACACCATATATTTT
CDR3aa: CASSSGPETGNTIYF

j_gene: TRBJ2-1
abundance: NA
d_gene: TRBD2
v_gene: TRBV7-6
CDR3nt: TGTGCCAGCAGCTCAAGCGGGAGAACCTACAATGAGCAGTTCTTC
CDR3aa: CASSSSGRTYNEQFF

j_gene: TRBJ2-1
abundance: NA
d_gene: TRBD2
v_gene: TRBV7-2
CDR3nt: TGTGCCAGCAGCTCAGGGAGGGCCAATGAGCAGTTCTTC
CDR3aa: CASSSGRANEQFF

j_gene: TRBJ1-2
abundance: few
d_gene: TRBD1
v_gene: TRBV29-1
CDR3nt: TGCAGCGCCAAGACAGGGGAACGACCCGATGGCTACACCTTC
CDR3aa: CSAKTGERPDGYTF

j_gene: TRBJ1-5
abundance: NA
d_gene: TRBD1
v_gene: TRBV19
CDR3nt: TGTGCCAGTAGTGATCGACAGGGGTTCGGCAATCAGCCCCAGCATTTT
CDR3aa: CASSDRQGFGNQPQHF